A single sample gave rise to the 10 T cell receptor beta chains below, sequenced in a study of OX40 agonist ivuxolimab in advanced cancers. Using immunoSEQ multiplex PCR, the repertoire was profiled, and TCRdb retains in-frame clones only, with some absent. Of nearly 85,000 clones in the sample, approximately 83% were seen once. The input for sequencing was CD4+ or CD8+ T cells sorted from blood, taken in a trial of the OX40 agonist ivuxolimab. Receptors originate from an adult with an advanced solid tumor such as melanoma, head and neck, liver or kidney cancer.

V is TRBV27 and J is TRBJ2-3, with 9 bases identical to TRBD1. Germline V gives CDR1 MNHEY, CDR2 SMNVEV (reference sequence). The CDR3 loop spans 16 amino acids. Trimming cost V 5 bases and J 3 bases; bases outside gene matches: 9. CDR3 nucleotides: TGTGCCAGCAGTAAACTCGAGACAGGGGGAACAGATACGCAGTATTTT. Its protein product is CASSKLETGGTDTQYF.

Note on this clone: Additional DNA sequences in this sample encode the identical CDR3. The J gene is TRBJ2-3, the V gene TRBV4-3, with a tentative D call TRBD2 (7 bases). Trimming cost V 0 bases and J 2 bases, with 12 bases left between them. Germline CDR1 LGHNA, CDR2 YSLEER. The CDR3 contains 16 residues. CDR3 DNA sequence: TGCGCCAGCAGCCAAGATAGGGGGGGGGCCACAGATACGCAGTATTTT. This translates into CASSQDRGGATDTQYF.

The chain joins TRBV2 to TRBJ2-5; 8 positions match TRBD1. Germline lookup yields CDR1 SNHLY and CDR2 FYNNEI. The junction had 7 bases not matched to a gene; V was cut back by 2 bases and J by 5 bases. The CDR3 is made up of 15 amino acids. CDR3 sequence reads: CASSERTGLGETQYF. CDR3 DNA: TGTGCCAGCAGTGAAAGGACAGGGCTAGGGGAGACCCAGTACTTC.

This chain links TRBV15 with TRBJ2-5; D may be TRBD2 (5 bases). Germline V gene lookup returns CDR1 LNHNV and CDR2 YYDKDF (reference sequence). The germline V and J ends were trimmed by 0 bases and 4 bases, with 12 bases remaining between them. The CDR3 is 15 residues long. The CDR3 nucleotides read TGTGCCACCAGCAGAGATGCGCTAGCTGTAGAGACCCAGTACTTC. Residues: CATSRDALAVETQYF.

This sequence joins TRBV15 and TRBJ1-2; a possible D gene is TRBD1 (6 bases). Trimming removed 8 bases from V and 0 bases from J, with 16 bases in between. Germline CDR1 and CDR2: LNHNV and YYDKDF (reference sequence). The CDR3 contains 15 residues. The CDR3 coding sequence is TGTGCCACCGAAGTAGATAGGGGGGCTAACTATGGCTACACCTTC. Protein product: CATEVDRGANYGYTF.

The V call is TRBV28, the J call TRBJ2-1; TRBD1 might be the D (6 bases). Germline CDR1 and CDR2: MDHEN and SYDVKM. CDR3 length: 15 amino acids. Trimming stripped 8 bases from V and 9 bases from J, with 23 bases between. The CDR3 loop is CASCFTGFGFGEQFF. CDR3 nucleotides: TGTGCCAGCTGCTTTACAGGGTTCGGATTTGGTGAGCAGTTCTTC.

The V and J genes are TRBV5-1 and TRBJ2-2; the match to TRBD2 covers 8 bases. The V and J ends lost 3 bases and 2 bases, in that order; junction bases with no gene match: 3. The CDR3 runs 15 residues. From germline, CDR1 is SGHRS and CDR2 YFSETQ. The CDR3 loop reads CASSSTSVNTGELFF. CDR3 coding DNA: TGCGCCAGCAGCTCGACTAGCGTTAACACCGGGGAGCTGTTTTTT.

The gene calls are TRBV9 and TRBJ2-5, with a weak D call TRBD2 (5 bases). V lost 0 bases and J lost 3, with 12 bases in between. The CDR3 runs 15 residues. CDR1 is SGDLS and CDR2 is YYNGEE in the germline V gene. The DNA of the CDR3 is TGTGCCAGCAGCGTAGATGTTAGCGCTGAAGAGACCCAGTACTTC. Encoded protein: CASSVDVSAEETQYF.

V is TRBV11-2 and J is TRBJ2-7, with D perhaps matching TRBD2 (6 bases). The CDR3 sequence is 13 residues long. Germline CDR1 and CDR2: SGHAT and FQNNGV. With 4 bases removed from V and 5 bases from J, the gap between germline ends came to 12 bases. The CDR3 reads CASSWGVRDEQYF. In DNA form, the CDR3 reads TGTGCCAGCAGCTGGGGGGTACGGGACGAGCAGTACTTC.

The rearrangement joins TRBV10-3 to TRBJ1-3, with TRBD1 identical over 7 bases. The J segment lost 4 bases and the V segment lost 6 bases, leaving 6 bases of the junction unmatched. Germline V gene sequence: CDR1 ENHRY, CDR2 SYGVKD. CDR3 length: 14 amino acids. CDR3 bases: TGTGCCATCAGACCAGACAGGGCGGGAAACACCATATATTTT. This sequence encodes CAIRPDRAGNTIYF.